This entry describes one T cell receptor (beta chain). The CDR3 length is 15 residues. CDR1 and CDR2 (germline): ENHRY, SYGVKD. Trimming shortened V by 6 bases and J by 0 bases, and 12 bases separated the two germline ends. The sample belongs to a study of graft-versus-host responses after intestinal transplantation. The method was immunoSEQ multiplex PCR; TCRdb's version includes in-frame clones alone and lacks a portion of them. The sample lists some 13,000 clones, around 38% seen once, with 0.85% to 1.2% in the top ten. The chain is built from TRBV10-3 and TRBJ2-1; tentative D call: TRBD2 (5 bases). Sequencing was performed on alloreactive CD4+ T cells from a mixed lymphocyte reaction culture, taken before intestinal transplant. As to subset: CFSE-low proliferating T cells sorted from roughly 6-day pre-transplant mixed lymphocyte reaction (GvH or HvG direction). The receptor comes from a human patient who received an intestinal transplant. As DNA, the CDR3 is TGTGCCATCAGCTTCTCCCGGGACTCCTACAATGAGCAGTTCTTC. This translates into CAISFSRDSYNEQFF.